The 25 T cell receptor beta chains reported below all come from one sample, sequenced in a study of CD8 T cells in ankylosing spondylitis. Study results and limitations: There was a TCR beta motif, made of several highly homologous variants, that appeared characteristic of ankylosing spondylitis blood.

Each CDR3 protein is one row after TCRdb ran MiXCR on the 5' RACE reads. This table holds about 840,000 distinct CDR3 sequences, approximately 10% found once. Their specific antigens are unknown. Material for sequencing was blood, either unsorted or a sorted T cell fraction (not recorded which). The receptors were gathered from a male donor with ankylosing spondylitis.

This clonotype was counted at least ten times. V usage is TRBV29-1 and J usage is TRBJ1-1; D not certain. V was cut by 7 bases and J by 2 bases, with 20 bases left in between. The germline gives CDR1 SQVTM, CDR2 ANQGSEA. The CDR3 covers 15 residues. The CDR3 here is CSALGRGGLNTEAFF. Written as DNA, the CDR3 is TGCAGCGCACTCGGACGGGGAGGGCTTAACACTGAAGCTTTCTTT.

This clonotype was observed a few times. The chain combines TRBV7-2 with TRBJ1-3; D remains unclear. The CDR3 sequence is 15 residues long. V was pared by 0 bases and J by 1 base, with 7 bases between. Germline V CDR1 and CDR2: SGHTA, FQGNSA. The CDR3 nucleotides read TGTGCCAGCAGCTTAGCGTGGGGATCTGGAAACACCATATATTTT. Translated: CASSLAWGSGNTIYF. The complete variable domain, with remaining parts taken from reference TRBV7-2 and TRBJ1-3, reads GAGVSQSPSNKVTEKGKDVELRCDPISGHTALYWYRQSLGQGLEFLIYFQGNSAPDKSGLPSDRFSAERTGGSVSTLTIQRTQQEDSAVYLCASSLAWGSGNTIYFGEGSWLTVV.

In this sample, this clonotype turned up a few times. The V and J genes are TRBV10-3 and TRBJ2-5; TRBD1 agrees at 9 bases. Germline V gene sequence: CDR1 ENHRY, CDR2 SYGVKD. Trimming cost V 3 bases and J 4 bases; bases outside gene matches: 6. This CDR3 spans 15 amino acids. Here the CDR3 reads CAISDREGQGETQYF. The CDR3 region has the DNA TGTGCCATCAGTGACAGAGAGGGACAGGGAGAGACCCAGTACTTC.

The chain recombines TRBV7-2 with TRBJ1-5, with no clear D. Germline-derived CDR1 and CDR2 are SGHTA and FQGNSA. With 3 bases removed from V and 9 bases from J, the gap between germline ends came to 12 bases. This CDR3 contains 13 residues. CDR3 sequence (DNA): TGTGCCAGCAGCTTCAAGGCCGACGGGCCCCAGCATTTT. Amino acid sequence: CASSFKADGPQHF.

This clonotype has just a few counts. The J gene is TRBJ1-2, the V gene TRBV9; D gene unclear. V was trimmed by 4 bases and J by 8 bases, leaving 9 bases between them. The CDR3 spans 11 residues. Per germline, CDR1 SGDLS and CDR2 YYNGEE. CDR3 sequence (DNA): TGTGCCAGCAGCACGGATTCCGGCTACACCTTC. Translated, it gives CASSTDSGYTF.

This clonotype was observed a few times. The genes are TRBV10-3 and TRBJ1-2; D is perhaps TRBD1 (5 bases). V shed 0 bases and J shed 4 bases, with 12 bases lying between them. CDR1 and CDR2 (germline): ENHRY, SYGVKD. The CDR3 totals 15 residues. In nucleotides, the CDR3 is TGTGCCATCAGTGAGTCTAGGGGACCAGGCTATGGCTACACCTTC. Translating gives CAISESRGPGYGYTF.

The rearrangement links TRBV6-5 to TRBJ2-2; no clear D gene. The CDR3 contains 15 residues. The V end was cut by 0 bases, the J end by 8 bases, with 13 bases between. Germline V CDR1 and CDR2: MNHEY, SVGAGI. This CDR3 is CASSYSPGPQGELFF. CDR3 DNA: TGTGCCAGCAGTTACTCTCCGGGTCCCCAGGGGGAGCTGTTTTTT.

The chain uses TRBV15 and TRBJ2-7; tentatively, D is TRBD2 (5 bases). Germline V lookup: CDR1 LNHNV, CDR2 YYDKDF (reference sequence). Trimming removed 5 bases at V and 0 bases at J, with 23 bases between. This CDR3 has 18 residues. The CDR3 sequence: CATSFFGSENVSSYEQYF. In DNA, the CDR3 is TGTGCCACCAGCTTCTTTGGGAGTGAAAACGTATCCTCCTACGAGCAGTACTTC.

The J gene is TRBJ2-1, the V gene TRBV20-1; the match to TRBD1 covers 8 bases. The V gene's germline CDR1 is DFQATT and CDR2 SNEGSKA (reference sequence). Trimming at V came to 5 bases and at J to 0 bases, leaving 6 bases not matched to a gene. The CDR3 is 15 amino acids. For the CDR3, the DNA is TGCAGTGCTGGCAGGGGGCAGAGCTCCTACAATGAGCAGTTCTTC. Translated, it gives CSAGRGQSSYNEQFF.

This clonotype came up many times. The V gene is TRBV6-2 or TRBV6-3, the J gene TRBJ2-1, with 12 bases matching TRBD2. The CDR3 consists of 13 residues. Germline CDR1 is MNHEY and CDR2 is SVGEGT. The ends lost 6 bases at V and 6 bases at J; junction bases unmatched: 0. Here the CDR3 reads CASRTSGGNEQFF. CDR3 DNA sequence: TGTGCCAGCAGGACTAGCGGGGGCAATGAGCAGTTCTTC.

The CDR3 here is CSVAPSGDTQYF. The DNA of the CDR3 is TGCAGCGTTGCTCCTAGCGGGGATACGCAGTATTTT. This sequence joins TRBV29-1 and TRBJ2-3, with 8 bases fitting TRBD2. Germline loops: CDR1 SQVTM, CDR2 ANQGSEA. Unmatched junction bases numbered 3, after V lost 4 bases and J lost 6 bases. The CDR3 sequence is 12 residues long.

The chain is built from TRBV9 and TRBJ2-2; D may be TRBD2 (6 bases). V lost 0 bases and J 5 bases, leaving 8 bases between the germline ends. The CDR3 contains 14 residues. Germline values: CDR1 SGDLS, CDR2 YYNGEE. Written as DNA, the CDR3 is TGTGCCAGCAGCGTAGTAGGGAGGACCGGGGAGCTGTTTTTT. Its protein is CASSVVGRTGELFF.

The chain combines TRBV5-1 with TRBJ2-1, with 10 bases identical to TRBD2. Germline-derived CDR1 and CDR2 are SGHRS and YFSETQ. V lost 4 bases and J lost 6; bases outside the gene matches: 7. The CDR3 runs to 15 residues. CDR3 sequence (DNA): TGCGCCAGCAGCCCGGGACTAGCGAGTAGCAATGAGCAGTTCTTC. As protein: CASSPGLASSNEQFF.

In this sample, this clonotype turned up a few times. The chain combines TRBV12-3 or TRBV12-4 with TRBJ2-3; D is perhaps TRBD2 (6 bases). V was shortened by 6 bases and J by 6 bases, with 10 bases between the two germline ends. This CDR3 is 12 amino acids long. The CDR3 DNA reads TGTGCCAGCAGGCGGGATGGGGATACGCAGTATTTT. It is translated as CASRRDGDTQYF.

This chain joins TRBV27 and TRBJ2-7; D unclear. Germline V gene data show CDR1 as MNHEY and CDR2 as SMNVEV (reference sequence). The CDR3 loop spans 13 amino acids. V lost 5 bases and J 5 bases, leaving 13 bases between the germline ends. This CDR3 reads CASSPLTRNEQYF. Written as DNA, the CDR3 is TGTGCCAGCAGTCCTCTTACAAGGAACGAGCAGTACTTC.

This clonotype was counted only a few times. The CDR3 DNA follows: TGTGCCAGCAGTTACACGACCCACGGGGATGGCTACACCTTC. Translating it yields CASSYTTHGDGYTF. This sequence joins TRBV6-2 or TRBV6-3 and TRBJ1-2, with D unresolved. V was shortened by 2 bases and J by 6 bases, with 13 bases between the two germline ends. Germline V gene sequence: CDR1 MNHEY, CDR2 SVGEGT. This CDR3 has 14 residues.

This clonotype was observed at least ten times. CDR3 coding DNA: TGTGCCAGCTCACCACAGTACAAGGCTGAGCAGTTCTTC. This codes for CASSPQYKAEQFF. The chain links TRBV18 to TRBJ2-1; no clear D. CDR1 and CDR2 from the germline V gene are KGHSH and LQKENI. Trimming left V 1 base short and J 9 bases short, with 10 bases between. CDR3 length equals 13 residues.

This clonotype was observed at least ten times. The chain employs TRBV20-1 and TRBJ2-1; 8 nucleotides agree with TRBD2. The trim removed 3 bases at V and 9 bases at J, leaving 7 bases unmatched. Germline values: CDR1 DFQATT, CDR2 SNEGSKA (reference sequence). The CDR3 is made up of 13 amino acids. The CDR3 region has the DNA TGCAGTGCTAGGGGGACTAGTACTTCTGAGCAGTTCTTC. It codes for CSARGTSTSEQFF.

The chain is built from TRBV6-5 and TRBJ1-3; no definite D call. The CDR3 spans 17 residues. Germline CDR1 is MNHEY and CDR2 is SVGAGI. V gave up 0 bases and J gave up 2 bases, with 14 bases separating them. The CDR3 DNA sequence: TGTGCCAGCAGTTACTCGATGTGGGTTCCGGCTGGAAACACCATATATTTT. Protein: CASSYSMWVPAGNTIYF.

In its sample, this clonotype was seen a few times. CDR3 coding DNA: TGTGCCAGCAGTTTACCTGGGGCCCATGGCTACACCTTC. Amino acid sequence: CASSLPGAHGYTF. This chain links TRBV12-3 or TRBV12-4 with TRBJ1-2, with D possibly being TRBD1 (5 bases). The CDR3 length is 13 residues. Between the trimmed V and J ends, which lost 2 bases and 6 bases, there was a span of 10 bases.

The chain uses TRBV11-2 and TRBJ2-1; perhaps D is TRBD1 or TRBD2 (5 bases each). Trimming left V 6 bases short and J 8 bases short, with 23 bases between. Looked up from germline, CDR1 is SGHAT and CDR2 is FQNNGV. The length of the CDR3 is 16 residues. The DNA of the CDR3 is TGTGCCAGCAGACCCCTTCGGGACGCGACAGTGCATGAGCAGTTCTTC. It yields the protein CASRPLRDATVHEQFF. The full variable domain, with the rest looked up from reference TRBV11-2 and TRBJ2-1, is EAGVAQSPRYKIIEKRQSVAFWCNPISGHATLYWYQQILGQGPKLLIQFQNNGVVDDSQLPKDRFSAERLKGVDSTLKIQPAKLEDSAVYLCASRPLRDATVHEQFFGPGTRLTVL.

The chain uses TRBV6-2 or TRBV6-3 and TRBJ2-3; TRBD1 matches at 7 bases. The CDR3 spans 13 residues. The V gene's germline CDR1 is MNHEY and CDR2 SVGEGT. V trimming: 6 bases; J trimming: 7 bases; junction bases outside the gene matches: 7. CDR3 coding DNA: TGTGCCAGCAGCTTTGGGACAGCATATACGCAGTATTTT. Amino acid sequence: CASSFGTAYTQYF.

This clonotype was found a few times. The gene calls are TRBV24-1 and TRBJ2-3; 13 bases align to TRBD2. The CDR3 totals 19 residues. The trim removed 4 bases at V and 3 bases at J, leaving 12 bases unmatched. The germline CDR1 and CDR2 sequences are KGHDR and SFDVKD. This CDR3 is CATSDPTSGRARGTDTQYF. Written as DNA, the CDR3 is TGTGCCACCAGTGACCCCACTAGCGGGAGGGCCAGGGGGACAGATACGCAGTATTTT.

This clonotype came up a few times. The chain links TRBV20-1 to TRBJ2-1; perhaps TRBD2 as D (6 bases). Germline V lookup: CDR1 DFQATT, CDR2 SNEGSKA (reference sequence). There are 13 residues in the CDR3. CDR3 sequence: CSDGSSHRDEQFF. CDR3 coding DNA: TGCAGCGACGGGAGTTCACATCGCGATGAGCAGTTCTTC.

This clonotype occurred many times. This chain joins TRBV5-1 and TRBJ2-3; 7 bases are a match to TRBD2. CDR3 size: 19 residues. CDR1 and CDR2 from the germline V gene are SGHRS and YFSETQ. Germline trimming cut 4 bases from V and 1 base from J; bases unmatched to any gene: 18. The CDR3 coding sequence is TGCGCCAGCAGCCCCTTTTTCTCCCGGGTGAGCGGGGGCACAGATACGCAGTATTTT. Amino acid sequence: CASSPFFSRVSGGTDTQYF.